These T cell receptor beta chains were read from a single sample in a study of blood T cell repertoires in COVID-19. The table came from immunoSEQ multiplex PCR; TCRdb's copy has only in-frame clones and leaves some out. The sample has around 210,000 clones, more than 65% seen once; the top ten hold roughly 13%. The sample consisted of peripheral blood. These receptors were obtained from a human donor in a cohort sampled during active COVID-19. Both conserved end residues are trimmed from each CDR3. Fields, in order: clone size, V gene, CDR3 protein. Some rows have no size entry. The others give once, few or many, or a class for an expanded clone.

>NA|TRBV28
ASSSPGLSYEQY
>many|TRBV5-1
ASSLGTGTGEQY
>few|TRBV5-1
ASSLAVGLSSYNEQF
>once|TRBV5-3
ARSFTRDQPQH
>NA|TRBV5-6
ASSLAGLAGHEQF
>NA|TRBV28
ASSPGQGASPLH
>NA|TRBV27
ASSWSEPRADTQY
>NA|TRBV5-4
ASSSGPTAYNEQF
>NA|TRBV5-8
ASSQTGTGERGYT
>NA|TRBV5-1
ASSLVTGDSYEQY
>many|TRBV27
ATHPRGASYGYT
>NA|TRBV5-1
ASRDIRGYEQY
>NA|TRBV28
ASSGGTPRGYT
>NA|TRBV7-2
ASSHGQGAIEAF
>few|TRBV4-2
ASSQGEREPYNEQF
>NA|TRBV10-3
AIRRDSSSYEQY
>NA|TRBV11-2
ASSLDSWGSGSPLH
>few|TRBV6-5
ASSFRGGNQPQH
>NA|TRBV19
ASNKRTGGPDTQY